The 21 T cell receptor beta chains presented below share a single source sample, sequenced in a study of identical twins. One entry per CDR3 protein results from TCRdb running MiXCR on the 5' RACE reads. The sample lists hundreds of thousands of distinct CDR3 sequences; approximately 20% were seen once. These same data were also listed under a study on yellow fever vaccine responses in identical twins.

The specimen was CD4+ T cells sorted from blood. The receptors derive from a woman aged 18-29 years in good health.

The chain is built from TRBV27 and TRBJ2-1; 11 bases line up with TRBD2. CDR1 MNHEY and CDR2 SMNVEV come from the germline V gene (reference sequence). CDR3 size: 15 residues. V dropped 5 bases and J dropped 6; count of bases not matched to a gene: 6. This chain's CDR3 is CASSLQGTSGNEQFF. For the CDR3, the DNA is TGTGCCAGCAGTCTACAAGGGACTAGCGGCAATGAGCAGTTCTTC.

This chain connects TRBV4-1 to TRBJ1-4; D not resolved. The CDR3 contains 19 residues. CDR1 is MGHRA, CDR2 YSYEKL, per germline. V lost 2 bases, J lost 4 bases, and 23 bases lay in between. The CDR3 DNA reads TGCGCCAGCAGCCAATTAACTAGATCGGTTCGGGCCGATAATGAAAAACTGTTTTTT. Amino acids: CASSQLTRSVRADNEKLFF.

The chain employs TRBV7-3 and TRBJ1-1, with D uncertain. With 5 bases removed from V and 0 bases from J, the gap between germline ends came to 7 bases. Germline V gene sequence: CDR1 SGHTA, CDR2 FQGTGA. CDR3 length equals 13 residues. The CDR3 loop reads CASSMMMNTEAFF. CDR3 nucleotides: TGTGCCAGCAGCATGATGATGAACACTGAAGCTTTCTTT.

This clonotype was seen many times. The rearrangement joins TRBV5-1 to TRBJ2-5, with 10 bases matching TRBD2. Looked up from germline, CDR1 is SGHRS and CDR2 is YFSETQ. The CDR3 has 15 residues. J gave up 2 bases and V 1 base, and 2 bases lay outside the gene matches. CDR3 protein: CASSLLTSGQETQYF. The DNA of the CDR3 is TGCGCCAGCAGCTTGTTGACTAGCGGGCAAGAGACCCAGTACTTC.

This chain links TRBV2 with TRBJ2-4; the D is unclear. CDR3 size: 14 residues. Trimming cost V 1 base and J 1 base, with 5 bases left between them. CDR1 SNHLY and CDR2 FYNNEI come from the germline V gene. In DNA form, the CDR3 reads TGTGCCAGCAGTGAAGGACGGGCCAAAAACATTCAGTACTTC. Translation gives CASSEGRAKNIQYF. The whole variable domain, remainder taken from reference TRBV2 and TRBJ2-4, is EPEVTQTPSHQVTQMGQEVILRCVPISNHLYFYWYRQILGQKVEFLVSFYNNEISEKSEIFDDQFSVERPDGSNFTLKIRSTKLEDSAMYFCASSEGRAKNIQYFGAGTRLSVL.

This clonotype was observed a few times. DNA of the CDR3: TGTGCCAGCAGCTTAGACGGTGAGCAGTTCTTC. Translated, it gives CASSLDGEQFF. The rearrangement links TRBV11-2 to TRBJ2-1; D not certain. The CDR3 runs 11 residues. Germline CDR1 and CDR2: SGHAT and FQNNGV. The V gene lost 0 bases and the J gene lost 9 bases, with 3 bases spanning the gap.

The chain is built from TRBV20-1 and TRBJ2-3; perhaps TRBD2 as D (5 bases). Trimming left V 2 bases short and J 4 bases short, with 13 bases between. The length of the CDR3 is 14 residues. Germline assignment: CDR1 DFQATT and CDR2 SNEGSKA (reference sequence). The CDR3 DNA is TGCAGTGCTAGACTAGCAAGGGAGCCAGATACGCAGTATTTT. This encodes CSARLAREPDTQYF.

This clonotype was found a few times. CDR3 bases: TGTGCCAGCAGTTTAGTAGTCAGGGCCGGTTCCTCCTACAATGAGCAGTTCTTC. Amino acid sequence: CASSLVVRAGSSYNEQFF. This chain links TRBV12-3 or TRBV12-4 with TRBJ2-1, with a tentative D call TRBD1 (5 bases). This CDR3 is 18 amino acids long. Trimming took 1 base from V and 0 from J, leaving 16 bases between them.

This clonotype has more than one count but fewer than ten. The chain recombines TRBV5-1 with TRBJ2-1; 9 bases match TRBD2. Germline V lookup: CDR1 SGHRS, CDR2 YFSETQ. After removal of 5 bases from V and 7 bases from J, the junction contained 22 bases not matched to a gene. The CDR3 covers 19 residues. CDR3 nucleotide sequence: TGCGCCAGCAGAGTGGGGGCCCCTAGGCTTAGCGGGAGAGAGAATGAGCAGTTCTTC. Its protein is CASRVGAPRLSGRENEQFF.

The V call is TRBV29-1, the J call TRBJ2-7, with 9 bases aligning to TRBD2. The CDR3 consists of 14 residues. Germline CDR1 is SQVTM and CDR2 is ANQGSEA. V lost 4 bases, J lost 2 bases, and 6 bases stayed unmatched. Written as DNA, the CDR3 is TGCAGCGTTGGATCCAGCGGGAGGCCCTACGAGCAGTACTTC. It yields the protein CSVGSSGRPYEQYF.

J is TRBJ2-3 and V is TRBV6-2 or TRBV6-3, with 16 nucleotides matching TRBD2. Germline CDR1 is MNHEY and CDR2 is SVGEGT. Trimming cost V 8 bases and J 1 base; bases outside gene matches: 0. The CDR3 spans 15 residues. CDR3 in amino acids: CASGTSGRGTDTQYF. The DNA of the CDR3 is TGTGCCAGCGGGACTAGCGGGAGGGGCACAGATACGCAGTATTTT.

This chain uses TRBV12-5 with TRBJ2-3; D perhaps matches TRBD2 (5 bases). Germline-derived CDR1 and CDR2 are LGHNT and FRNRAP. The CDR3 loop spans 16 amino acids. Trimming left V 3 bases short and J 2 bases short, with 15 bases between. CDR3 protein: CASGLSGAEITDTQYF. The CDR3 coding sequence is TGTGCTAGTGGTTTAAGCGGTGCGGAGATCACAGATACGCAGTATTTT.

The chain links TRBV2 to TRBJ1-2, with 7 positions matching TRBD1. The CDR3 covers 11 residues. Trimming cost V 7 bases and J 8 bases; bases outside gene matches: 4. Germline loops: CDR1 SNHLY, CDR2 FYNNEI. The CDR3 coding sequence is TGTGCCAGCACCAAGGACAGGGGCTACACCTTC. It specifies CASTKDRGYTF.

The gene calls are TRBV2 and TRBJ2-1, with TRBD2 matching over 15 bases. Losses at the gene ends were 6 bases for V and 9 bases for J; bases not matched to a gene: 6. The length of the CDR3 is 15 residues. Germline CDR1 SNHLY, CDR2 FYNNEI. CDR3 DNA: TGTGCCAGCAGGGCGGGACTAGCGGGGGGACTTGAGCAGTTCTTC. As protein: CASRAGLAGGLEQFF.

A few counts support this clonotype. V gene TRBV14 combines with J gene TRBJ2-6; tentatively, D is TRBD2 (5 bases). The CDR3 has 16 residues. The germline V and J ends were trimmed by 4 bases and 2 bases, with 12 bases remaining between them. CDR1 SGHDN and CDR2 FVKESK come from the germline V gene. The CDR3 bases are TGTGCCAGCAGCCCCACCGAGAGGGCTGGGGCCAACGTCCTGACTTTC. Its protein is CASSPTERAGANVLTF.

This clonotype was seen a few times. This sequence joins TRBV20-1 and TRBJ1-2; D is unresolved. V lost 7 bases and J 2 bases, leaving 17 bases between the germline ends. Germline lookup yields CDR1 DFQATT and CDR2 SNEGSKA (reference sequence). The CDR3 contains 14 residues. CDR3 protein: CSVPPPGSNYGYTF. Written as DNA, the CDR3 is TGCAGTGTCCCACCTCCTGGCAGCAACTATGGCTACACCTTC.

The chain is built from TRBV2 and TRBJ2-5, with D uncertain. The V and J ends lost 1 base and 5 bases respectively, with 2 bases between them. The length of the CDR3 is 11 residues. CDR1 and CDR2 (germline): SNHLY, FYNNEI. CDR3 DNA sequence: TGTGCCAGCAGTGAAGTTGAGACCCAGTACTTC. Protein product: CASSEVETQYF.

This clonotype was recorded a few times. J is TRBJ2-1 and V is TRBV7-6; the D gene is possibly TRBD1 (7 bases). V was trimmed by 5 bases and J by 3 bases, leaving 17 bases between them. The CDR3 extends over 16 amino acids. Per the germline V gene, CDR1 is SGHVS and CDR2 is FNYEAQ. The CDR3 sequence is CASSQQGTAIYNEQFF. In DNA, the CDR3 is TGTGCCAGCAGCCAACAGGGGACTGCTATCTACAATGAGCAGTTCTTC.

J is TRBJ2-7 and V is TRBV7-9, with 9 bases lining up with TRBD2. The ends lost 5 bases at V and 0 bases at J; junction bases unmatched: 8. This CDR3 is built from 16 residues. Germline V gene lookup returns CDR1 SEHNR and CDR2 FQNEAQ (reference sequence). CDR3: CASSPVLAGRSYEQYF. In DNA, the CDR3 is TGTGCCAGCAGCCCGGTACTAGCGGGTCGCTCCTACGAGCAGTACTTC.

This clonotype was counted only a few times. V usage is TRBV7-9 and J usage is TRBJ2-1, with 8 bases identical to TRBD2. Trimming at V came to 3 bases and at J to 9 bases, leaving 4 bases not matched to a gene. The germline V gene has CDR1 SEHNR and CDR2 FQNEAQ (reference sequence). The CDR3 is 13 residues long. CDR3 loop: CASSFLREGEQFF. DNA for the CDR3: TGTGCCAGCAGCTTTCTTCGGGAGGGTGAGCAGTTCTTC. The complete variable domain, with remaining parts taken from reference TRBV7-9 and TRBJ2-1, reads DTGVSQNPRHKITKRGQNVTFRCDPISEHNRLYWYRQTLGQGPEFLTYFQNEAQLEKSRLLSDRFSAERPKGSFSTLEIQRTEQGDSAMYLCASSFLREGEQFFGPGTRLTVL.

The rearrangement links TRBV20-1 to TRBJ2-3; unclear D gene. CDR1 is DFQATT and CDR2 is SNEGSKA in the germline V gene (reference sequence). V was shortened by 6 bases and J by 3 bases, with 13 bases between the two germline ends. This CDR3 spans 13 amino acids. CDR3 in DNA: TGCAGTGCCTCGTACAGAAATACAGATACGCAGTATTTT. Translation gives CSASYRNTDTQYF.